The 9 T cell receptor beta chains below all came from one sample that was sequenced in a study of lymphopenia after photon versus proton radiotherapy. Produced via immunoSEQ multiplex PCR; TCRdb's table is partial and in-frame only. Of tens of thousands of clones listed, 75% to 90% were seen once; the top ten hold roughly 15%. The material was peripheral blood, obtained from a patient treated with proton-based radiotherapy. These receptors originate from a woman in her seventies with pancreatic cancer.

This sequence joins TRBV7-3 and TRBJ2-1; 8 bases agree with TRBD2. The CDR3 extends over 15 amino acids. CDR1 is SGHTA, CDR2 FQGTGA, per germline. V shed 0 bases and J 9 bases; nucleotides not matched to a gene: 7. The CDR3, as DNA: TGTGCCAGCAGCTTAACTAGCGGGAAAACGGGTGAGCAGTTCTTC. Amino acid sequence: CASSLTSGKTGEQFF.

This clone showed up just once. The chain joins TRBV4-2 to TRBJ2-4, with 7 bases that match TRBD1. Trimming at V came to 1 base and at J to 7 bases, leaving 10 bases not matched to a gene. The germline gives CDR1 LGHNA, CDR2 YNFKEQ. The CDR3 is 16 residues long. The CDR3 reads CASSQGDSNLGNIQYF. CDR3 nucleotide sequence: TGTGCCAGCAGCCAAGGGGACAGCAATTTGGGGAACATTCAGTACTTC.

The chain recombines TRBV14 with TRBJ2-3; tentative D call: TRBD1 (5 bases). V was clipped by 0 bases and J by 3 bases, with 19 bases between them. The V gene's germline CDR1 is SGHDN and CDR2 FVKESK. This CDR3 contains 18 residues. The CDR3 bases are TGTGCCAGCAGCCAAGAACGAAGGGGTTACCACAGGACAGATACGCAGTATTTT. This translates into CASSQERRGYHRTDTQYF. The full variable domain, with the rest looked up from reference TRBV14 and TRBJ2-3, is EAGVTQFPSHSVIEKGQTVTLRCDPISGHDNLYWYRRVMGKEIKFLLHFVKESKQDESGMPNNRFLAERTGGTYSTLKVQPAELEDSGVYFCASSQERRGYHRTDTQYFGPGTRLTVL.

V usage is TRBV5-1 and J usage is TRBJ2-1; 10 positions match TRBD2. CDR1 and CDR2 from the germline V gene are SGHRS and YFSETQ. This CDR3 comprises 19 residues. The V and J ends lost 3 bases and 4 bases, in that order; junction bases with no gene match: 16. This chain's CDR3 is CASSSAGTSVRGSYNEQFF. CDR3 sequence (DNA): TGCGCCAGCAGCTCGGCGGGGACTAGCGTCAGAGGGTCATACAATGAGCAGTTCTTC.

The gene calls are TRBV5-6 and TRBJ1-6; D is ambiguous. V was pared by 0 bases and J by 10 bases, with 14 bases between. The CDR3 has 15 residues. The germline V gene has CDR1 SGHDT and CDR2 YYEEEE. CDR3 in amino acids: CASSLGIGQRSPLHF. The CDR3 nucleotides are TGTGCCAGCAGCTTGGGAATAGGGCAGCGATCACCCCTCCACTTT.

The chain uses TRBV5-1 and TRBJ2-7; tentative D call: TRBD1 (5 bases). Germline CDR1 reads SGHRS; CDR2 reads YFSETQ. Trimming took 1 base from V and 7 from J, leaving 15 bases between them. This CDR3 has 14 residues. The CDR3 DNA reads as TGCGCCAGCAGCTTGCTGGGGCAGGCGGAGGAGCAGTACTTC. Its protein product is CASSLLGQAEEQYF.

With regard to this clone: The junction departs from the called germline gene at one end, perhaps through a read error. The rearrangement joins TRBV5-5 to TRBJ2-1, with TRBD2 matching over 9 bases. Germline V gives CDR1 SGHKS, CDR2 YYEKEE (reference sequence). The CDR3 length is 16 residues. CDR3 DNA: TGTGCCAGCAGCACTTTTAGCGGGAGCTCCCACAATGAGCAGTTCTTC. Translation gives CASSTFSGSSHNEQFF.

This rearrangement joins TRBV7-9 to TRBJ2-7; no clear D gene. The CDR3 runs to 13 residues. Per germline, CDR1 SEHNR and CDR2 FQNEAQ (reference sequence). The V end was cut by 3 bases, the J end by 3 bases, with 9 bases between. CDR3 sequence: CASSLASIYEQYF. In DNA, the CDR3 is TGTGCCAGCAGCTTGGCTAGTATCTACGAGCAGTACTTC. The variable domain in full, completed from reference TRBV7-9 and TRBJ2-7, reads DTGVSQNPRHKITKRGQNVTFRCDPISEHNRLYWYRQTLGQGPEFLTYFQNEAQLEKSRLLSDRFSAERPKGSFSTLEIQRTEQGDSAMYLCASSLASIYEQYFGPGTRLTVT.

This chain links TRBV7-3 with TRBJ2-1, with D possibly TRBD2 on 6 matching bases. The CDR3 is 15 residues long. Trimming took off 5 bases at V and 7 bases at J, with 18 bases between the two ends. The V gene's germline CDR1 is SGHTA and CDR2 FQGTGA. CDR3 DNA: TGTGCCAGCAGCCTCGCTGGATGGGGACTGAATGAGCAGTTCTTC. This sequence encodes CASSLAGWGLNEQFF.